Each of the 4 T cell receptor beta chains below was sequenced from the same sample in a study of glioma-infiltrating T cells. Using RNA template, CDR3s of TCR alpha and beta were amplified with iRepertoire arm-PCR. TCRdb passed the multiplex PCR reads through MiXCR, listing each CDR3 protein once. The sample contains around 390,000 distinct CDR3 sequences, 41% of which appear only once. The sample consisted of glioma tissue, nonneoplastic brain tissue, or PBMCs (not recorded which). The receptors were sampled from a human donor with low-grade glioma or glioblastoma, undergoing nonglioma brain surgery, or in good health (not recorded which).

This clonotype has just a few counts. The rearrangement joins TRBV2 to TRBJ2-3, with D perhaps matching TRBD2 (5 bases). Germline assignment: CDR1 SNHLY and CDR2 FYNNEI. V was shortened by 8 bases and J by 2 bases, with 8 bases between the two germline ends. The length of the CDR3 is 12 residues. The CDR3 region is CASGSDTDTQYF. The CDR3 nucleotides are TGTGCCAGCGGGAGCGACACAGATACGCAGTATTTT.

This clonotype appeared many times. J is TRBJ1-1 and V is TRBV7-2; D might be TRBD1 (5 bases). CDR3 length: 15 amino acids. Trimming pared 6 bases from V and 3 bases from J, leaving 17 bases between. Germline V gene lookup returns CDR1 SGHTA and CDR2 FQGNSA. The DNA of the CDR3 is TGTGCCAGCAGTAGGGACTCCGGAGGGGACACTGAAGCTTTCTTT. It yields the protein CASSRDSGGDTEAFF. Full variable domain (missing parts from reference TRBV7-2 and TRBJ1-1): GAGVSQSPSNKVTEKGKDVELRCDPISGHTALYWYRQSLGQGLEFLIYFQGNSAPDKSGLPSDRFSAERTGGSVSTLTIQRTQQEDSAVYLCASSRDSGGDTEAFFGQGTRLTVV.

This clonotype was counted a few times. V usage is TRBV25-1 and J usage is TRBJ1-5; the D is unclear. The CDR3 is 13 residues long. Trimming removed 7 bases from V and 3 bases from J, with 10 bases in between. Germline V lookup: CDR1 MGHDK, CDR2 SYGVNS. CDR3 DNA sequence: TGTGCCAGCATCCCGGGTTACAATCAGCCCCAGCATTTT. This translates into CASIPGYNQPQHF.

Worth noting for this clonotype: A much bigger clone sits one base away, suggesting this may be a read error. The chain employs TRBV6-1 and TRBJ1-2; maybe TRBD1 (5 bases). The CDR3 has 12 residues. From germline, CDR1 is MNHNS and CDR2 SASEGT. The V and J ends lost 7 bases and 2 bases respectively, with 8 bases between them. The CDR3 DNA follows: TGTGCCAGCATACCAGGGAACTATGGCTACACCTTC. Protein product: CASIPGNYGYTF.